This is a list of T cell receptor beta chains from one sample in a study of cytomegalovirus exposure and HLA in healthy donors. Assay: immunoSEQ multiplex PCR; the TCRdb copy retains only in-frame clones and omits some. Of roughly 120,000 clones listed, 80% are singletons. The specimen was PBMCs. The receptors here all came from a human donor in good health. CDR3s include the opening cysteine and the closing phenylalanine or tryptophan. Fields, in order: V gene, D gene, J gene, clone size, CDR3 protein, CDR3 DNA. D genes are given only for firm matches. Expanded clones get a size class; other rows say once, few or many, or leave the size out.

TRBV6-4	NA	TRBJ2-3	few	CASSDSPGGTDTQYF	TGTGCCAGCAGTGACTCCCCAGGGGGCACAGATACGCAGTATTTT
TRBV7-9	TRBD1	TRBJ2-4	NA	CASTGQGTMLAKNIQYF	TGTGCCAGTACGGGACAGGGGACTATGTTAGCCAAAAACATTCAGTACTTC
TRBV28	TRBD1	TRBJ2-5	NA	CASSDTGAETQYF	TGTGCCAGCAGCGATACAGGGGCGGAGACCCAGTACTTC
TRBV28	NA	TRBJ1-2	NA	CASSLRYRGSNYGYTF	TGTGCCAGCAGTTTACGCTATCGGGGGTCTAACTATGGCTACACCTTC
TRBV14	TRBD1	TRBJ1-1	NA	CASSQEGNRGIGGTEAFF	TGTGCCAGCAGCCAAGAGGGGAACAGGGGGATCGGGGGCACTGAAGCTTTCTTT
TRBV5-4	NA	TRBJ1-2	NA	CASSLAGYGYTF	TGTGCCAGCAGCTTGGCGGGGTATGGCTACACCTTC
TRBV7-9	NA	TRBJ2-1	NA	CASSRGTRGNEQFF	TGTGCCAGCAGCCGTGGCACCCGGGGTAATGAGCAGTTCTTC
TRBV28	TRBD1	TRBJ2-7	NA	CASSSGTVGNEQYF	TGTGCCAGCAGTTCGGGGACAGTGGGTAACGAGCAGTACTTC
TRBV5-1	NA	TRBJ2-1	NA	CASSLAPNSEQFF	TGCGCCAGCAGCTTGGCTCCAAACAGTGAGCAGTTCTTC
TRBV10-3	NA	TRBJ1-1	NA	CAISEIVGGGVAFF	TGTGCCATCAGTGAGATAGTTGGGGGCGGTGTAGCTTTCTTT
TRBV5-1	TRBD2	TRBJ2-7	NA	CASSLEAGVSYEQYF	TGCGCCAGCAGCTTGGAGGCGGGGGTGTCCTACGAGCAGTACTTC
TRBV7-9	TRBD1	TRBJ2-2	NA	CASSSSIRDRGNTGELFF	TGTGCCAGCAGCTCCTCTATCCGGGACAGGGGGAACACCGGGGAGCTGTTTTTT
TRBV5-1	TRBD1	TRBJ2-2	NA	CASSIQGGTGELFF	TGCGCCAGCAGTATACAGGGGGGCACCGGGGAGCTGTTTTTT
TRBV19	NA	TRBJ1-2	NA	CASSIFMGDAIDGYTF	TGTGCCAGTAGTATTTTTATGGGAGACGCGATCGACGGCTACACCTTC
TRBV10-3	TRBD1	TRBJ1-2	NA	CAISLTGEGYTF	TGTGCCATCAGTCTGACAGGGGAAGGCTACACCTTC
TRBV5-3	TRBD1	TRBJ1-2	few	CARSLVLQGDYGYTF	TGTGCCAGAAGCTTGGTATTGCAGGGGGACTATGGCTACACCTTC
TRBV27	NA	TRBJ2-7	NA	CAAAGGSSYEQYF	TGTGCCGCGGCCGGTGGGTCGTCCTACGAGCAGTACTTC
TRBV6-5	TRBD1	TRBJ2-3	NA	CASRRQGLADTQYF	TGTGCCAGCAGAAGACAGGGGCTTGCAGATACGCAGTATTTT
TRBV7-2	NA	TRBJ2-1	few	CASRLRGDDYNEQFF	TGTGCCAGCAGACTTCGGGGTGACGACTACAATGAGCAGTTCTTC
TRBV2	NA	TRBJ1-1	few	CASSVEGLNTEAFF	TGTGCCAGCAGTGTGGAGGGACTGAACACTGAAGCTTTCTTT
TRBV19	TRBD2	TRBJ2-5	once	CASSTQERGTQYF	TGTGCCAGTAGTACGCAGGAGCGGGGGACCCAGTACTTC
TRBV7-9	NA	TRBJ2-5	NA	CASSPGQGSDQYF	TGTGCCAGCAGCCCAGGCCAGGGTTCAGACCAGTACTTC
TRBV11-3	TRBD1	TRBJ2-7	NA	CASSPRQGPYEQYF	TGTGCCAGCAGCCCGAGACAGGGCCCCTACGAGCAGTACTTC
TRBV6-1	NA	TRBJ2-5	NA	CASTPGAQRAQYF	TGTGCCAGCACCCCGGGAGCCCAAAGGGCCCAGTACTTC
TRBV7-2	TRBD1	TRBJ2-7	NA	CASSLDGTGSYEQYF	TGTGCCAGCAGCTTAGATGGGACAGGATCCTACGAGCAGTACTTC
TRBV10-1	NA	TRBJ2-3	NA	CASSLGPGRPGTDTQYF	TGCGCCAGCAGCCTGGGCCCCGGCCGTCCTGGCACAGATACGCAGTATTTT
TRBV6-5	NA	TRBJ2-2	few	CASPRSEPGELFF	TGTGCCAGCCCCCGAAGCGAACCCGGGGAGCTGTTTTTT
TRBV6-1	TRBD1	TRBJ2-2	NA	CASSVQGANTGELFF	TGTGCCAGCAGTGTACAGGGGGCGAACACCGGGGAGCTGTTTTTT